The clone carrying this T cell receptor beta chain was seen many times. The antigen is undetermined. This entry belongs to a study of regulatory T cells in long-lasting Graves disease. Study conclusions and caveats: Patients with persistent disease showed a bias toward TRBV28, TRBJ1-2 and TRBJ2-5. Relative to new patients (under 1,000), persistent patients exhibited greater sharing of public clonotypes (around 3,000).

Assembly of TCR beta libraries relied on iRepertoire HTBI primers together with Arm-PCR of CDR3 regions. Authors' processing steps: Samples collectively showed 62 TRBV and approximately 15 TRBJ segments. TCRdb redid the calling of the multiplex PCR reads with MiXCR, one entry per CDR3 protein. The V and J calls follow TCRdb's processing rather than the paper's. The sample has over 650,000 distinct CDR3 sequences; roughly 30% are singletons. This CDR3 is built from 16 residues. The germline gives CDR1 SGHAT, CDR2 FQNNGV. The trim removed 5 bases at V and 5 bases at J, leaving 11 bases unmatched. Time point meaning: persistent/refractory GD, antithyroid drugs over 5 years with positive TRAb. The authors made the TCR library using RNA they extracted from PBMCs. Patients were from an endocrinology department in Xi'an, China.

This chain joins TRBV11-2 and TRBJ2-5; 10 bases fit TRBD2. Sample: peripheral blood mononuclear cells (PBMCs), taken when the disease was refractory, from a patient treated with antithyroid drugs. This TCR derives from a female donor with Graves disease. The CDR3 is CASSQTSGKMAETQYF. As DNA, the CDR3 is TGTGCCAGCAGCCAAACTAGCGGGAAGATGGCCGAGACCCAGTACTTC.